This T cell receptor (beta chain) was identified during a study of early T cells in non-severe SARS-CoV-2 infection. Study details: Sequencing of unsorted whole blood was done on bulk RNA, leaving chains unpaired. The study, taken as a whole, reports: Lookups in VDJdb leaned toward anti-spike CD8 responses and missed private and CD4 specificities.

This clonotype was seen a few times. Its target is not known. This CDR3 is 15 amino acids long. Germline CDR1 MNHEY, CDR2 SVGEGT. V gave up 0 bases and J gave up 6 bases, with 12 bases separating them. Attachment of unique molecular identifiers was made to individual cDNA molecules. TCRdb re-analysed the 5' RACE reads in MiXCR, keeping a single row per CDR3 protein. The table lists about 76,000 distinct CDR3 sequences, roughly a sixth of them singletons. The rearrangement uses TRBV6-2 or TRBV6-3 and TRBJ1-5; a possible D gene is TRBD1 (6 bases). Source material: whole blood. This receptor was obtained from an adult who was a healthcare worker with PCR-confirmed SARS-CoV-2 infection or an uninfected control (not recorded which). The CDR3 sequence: CASSYSGQILQPQHF. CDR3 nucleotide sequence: TGTGCCAGCAGTTACTCAGGACAGATACTTCAGCCCCAGCATTTT.